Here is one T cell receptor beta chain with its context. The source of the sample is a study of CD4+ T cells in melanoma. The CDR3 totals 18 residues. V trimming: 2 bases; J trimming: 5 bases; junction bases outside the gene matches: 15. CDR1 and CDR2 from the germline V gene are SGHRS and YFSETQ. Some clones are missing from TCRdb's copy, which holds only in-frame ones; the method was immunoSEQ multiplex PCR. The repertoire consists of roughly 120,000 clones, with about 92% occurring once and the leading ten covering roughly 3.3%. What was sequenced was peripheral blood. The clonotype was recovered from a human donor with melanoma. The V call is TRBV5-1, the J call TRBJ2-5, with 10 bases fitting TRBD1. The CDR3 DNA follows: TGCGCCAGCAGCTTAAACCAGATGACAGGGGGCAGCTCGGAGACCCAGTACTTC. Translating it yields CASSLNQMTGGSSETQYF.